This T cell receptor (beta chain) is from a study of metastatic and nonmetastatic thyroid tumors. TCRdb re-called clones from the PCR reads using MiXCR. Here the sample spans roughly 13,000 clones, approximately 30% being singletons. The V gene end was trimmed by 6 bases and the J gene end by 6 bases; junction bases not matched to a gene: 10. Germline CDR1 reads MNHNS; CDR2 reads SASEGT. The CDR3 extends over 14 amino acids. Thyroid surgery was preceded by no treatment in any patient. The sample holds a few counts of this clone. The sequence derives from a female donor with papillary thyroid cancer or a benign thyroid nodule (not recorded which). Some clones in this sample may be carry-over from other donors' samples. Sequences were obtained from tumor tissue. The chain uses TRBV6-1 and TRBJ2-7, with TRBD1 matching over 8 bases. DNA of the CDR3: TGTGCCAGCAGCCGAGGACAGGGCAGGGTCGAGCAGTACTTC. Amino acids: CASSRGQGRVEQYF.